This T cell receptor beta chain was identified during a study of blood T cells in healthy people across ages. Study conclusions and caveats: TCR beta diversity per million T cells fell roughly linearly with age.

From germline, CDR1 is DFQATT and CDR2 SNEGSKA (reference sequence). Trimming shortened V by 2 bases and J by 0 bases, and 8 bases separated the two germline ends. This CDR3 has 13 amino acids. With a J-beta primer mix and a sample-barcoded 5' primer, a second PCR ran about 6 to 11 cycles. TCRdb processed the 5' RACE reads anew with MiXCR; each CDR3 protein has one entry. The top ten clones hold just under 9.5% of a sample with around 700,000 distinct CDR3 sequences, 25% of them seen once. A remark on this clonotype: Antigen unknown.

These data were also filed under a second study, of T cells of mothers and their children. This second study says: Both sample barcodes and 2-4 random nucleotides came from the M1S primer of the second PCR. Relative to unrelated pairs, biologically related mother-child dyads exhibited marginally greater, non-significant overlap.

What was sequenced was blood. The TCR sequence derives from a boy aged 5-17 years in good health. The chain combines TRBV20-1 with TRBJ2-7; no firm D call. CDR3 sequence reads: CSARTATSYEQYF. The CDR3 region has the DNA TGCAGTGCTAGAACAGCGACCTCCTACGAGCAGTACTTC.